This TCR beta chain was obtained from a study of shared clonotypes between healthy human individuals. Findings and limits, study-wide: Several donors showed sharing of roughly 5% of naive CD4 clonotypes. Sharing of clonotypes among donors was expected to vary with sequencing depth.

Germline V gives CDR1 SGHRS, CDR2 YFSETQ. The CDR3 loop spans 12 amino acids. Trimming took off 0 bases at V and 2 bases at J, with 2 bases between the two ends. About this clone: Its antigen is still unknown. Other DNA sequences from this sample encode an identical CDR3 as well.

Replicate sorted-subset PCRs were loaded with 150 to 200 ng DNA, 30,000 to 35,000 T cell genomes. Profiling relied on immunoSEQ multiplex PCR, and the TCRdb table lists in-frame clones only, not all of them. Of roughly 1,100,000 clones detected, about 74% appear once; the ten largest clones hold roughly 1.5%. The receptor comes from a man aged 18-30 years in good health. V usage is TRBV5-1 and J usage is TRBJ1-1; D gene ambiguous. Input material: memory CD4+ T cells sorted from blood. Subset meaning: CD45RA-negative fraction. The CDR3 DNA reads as TGCGCCAGCAGCTTGGTTAACACTGAAGCTTTCTTT. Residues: CASSLVNTEAFF.